The sequence of this TCR beta chain was determined in a study of T-cell memory formation after mild COVID-19. The study, taken as a whole, reports: There was no confirmation that second-wave clones peaking on day 37 were SARS-CoV-2 specific. The study detected some responding clones in pre-infection memory, suggesting cross-reactive memory joined.

TCRdb used MiXCR to reprocess the 5' RACE reads, holding one entry per CDR3 protein. The table shows 250,000 to 300,000 distinct CDR3 sequences, with around 8% occurring only once. This CDR3 has 15 amino acids. Germline CDR1 LNHNV, CDR2 YYDKDF (reference sequence). Trimming removed 1 base from V and 6 bases from J; junction bases left unmatched: 5. Notes on this clonotype: The antigen is undetermined.

This chain joins TRBV15 and TRBJ2-1; TRBD1 aligns across 8 bases. The origin of this receptor is a man between 18 and 35 years old who had mild COVID-19 (a few samples of this study predate the infection). Cell type and time point are not known. The sample taken for sequencing was PBMCs or a T cell subset sorted from them (not recorded which). Here the CDR3 reads CATSRVTGGVNEQFF. Written as DNA, the CDR3 is TGTGCCACCAGCAGAGTAACAGGGGGTGTCAATGAGCAGTTCTTC.